This TCR beta chain was sequenced during a study of shared clonotypes between healthy human individuals. Study-level points and caveats: Sampling included only blood; tissue repertoires likely differ.

To note about this clone: Antigen specificity is unknown.

Every immunoSEQ plate was one replicate of a subset's evenly spread DNA. Sorted-subset replicate PCRs used 200 ng of genomic DNA. This amount corresponded to 30,000 to 35,000 T cell genomes. TCRdb's table, derived via immunoSEQ multiplex PCR, lists solely in-frame clones and lacks some. Of roughly 2.2 million clones listed, roughly 92% were seen once; the top ten hold roughly 0.34%. The CDR3 is 15 amino acids. Germline-derived CDR1 and CDR2 are SGHAT and FQNNGV. Trimming removed 2 bases at V and 6 bases at J, with 17 bases between. The receptor's source is a man between 18 and 29 years old in good health. Some clones in this sample may be carry-over from other donors' samples. Sequenced input: naive CD4+ T cells from PBMCs. Subset indicated: CD45RA+ positively selected. This chain uses TRBV11-2 with TRBJ2-7, with no clear D. The CDR3 nucleotides read TGTGCCAGCAGCTTATTTGTCGGAACCCTCGCCGAGCAGTACTTC. It codes for CASSLFVGTLAEQYF.